These T cell receptor beta chains were read from a single sample in a study of radiotherapy plus CTLA-4 blockade in lung cancer. The assay was immunoSEQ multiplex PCR, and TCRdb's table has in-frame clones only and misses some. The data hold 85,000 to 130,000 clones, with around 85% observed a single time. Sequencing used peripheral blood, obtained from a patient treated with radiotherapy plus ipilimumab. The receptors were sampled from a human donor with non-small cell lung cancer that progressed on radiotherapy plus ipilimumab. Some clones in this sample may be carry-over from other donors' samples. The CDR3 runs from the conserved cysteine through the conserved F or W. The D gene is left open where the match is weak. The listing skips clone size in some rows; elsewhere it reads once, few, many or a size class.

V gene,clone size,D gene,J gene,CDR3 DNA,CDR3 protein
TRBV2,-,-,TRBJ1-6,TGTGCCAGCAGTGGTTTCAGCAATAATTCACCCCTCCACTTT,CASSGFSNNSPLHF
TRBV27,once,TRBD1,TRBJ2-5,TGTGCCAGCAGTTCATGGACAGGACAAGAGACCCAGTACTTC,CASSSWTGQETQYF
TRBV19,few,-,TRBJ2-3,TGTGCCAGTAGTCTTTGGGCCACAGATACGCAGTATTTT,CASSLWATDTQYF
TRBV7-8,-,-,TRBJ2-7,TGTGCCAGCAGCTTAGGAGTCGGGGACGAGCAGTACTTC,CASSLGVGDEQYF
TRBV7-9,few,-,TRBJ2-7,TGTGCCAGCAGCTTAGGTGCTGGGGGGCAGTACTTC,CASSLGAGGQYF
TRBV9,few,-,TRBJ2-5,TGTGCCAGCAGCGCCCCCTGGGGGGTAGGGAAGTCAGAGACCCAGTACTTC,CASSAPWGVGKSETQYF
TRBV18,-,TRBD1,TRBJ1-4,TGTGCCAGCTCTCTTGACAGGGCCAAATCTAATGAAAAACTGTTTTTT,CASSLDRAKSNEKLFF
TRBV5-1,-,-,TRBJ2-5,TGCGCCAGCAGCATAAGTGGGGGTGCCGAGACCCAGTACTTC,CASSISGGAETQYF
TRBV5-1,many,-,TRBJ1-5,TGCGCCAGCAGCTTGGGAGAATATGGCAATCAGCCCCAGCATTTT,CASSLGEYGNQPQHF
TRBV7-9,few,-,TRBJ2-7,TGTGCCAGCAGCCACGCCTCCTACGAGCAGTACTTC,CASSHASYEQYF
TRBV9,-,TRBD1,TRBJ1-1,TGTGCCAGCAGCGCCTGGGACAGGGCCACTGAAGCTTTCTTT,CASSAWDRATEAFF
TRBV19,-,-,TRBJ1-5,TGTGCCAGTAGTATCCTAGGGGATCAGCCCCAGCATTTT,CASSILGDQPQHF
TRBV27,-,TRBD2,TRBJ2-1,TGTGCCAGCAGTCCTATTGAGCGGGGGGGCCAGGATGAGCAGTTCTTC,CASSPIERGGQDEQFF
TRBV4-2,-,-,TRBJ1-6,TGTGCCAGCAGGGATCACCGCGACAGTCGCCTTGGAGACTCACCCCTCCACTTT,CASRDHRDSRLGDSPLHF
TRBV25-1,once,-,TRBJ1-1,TGTGCCAGCAGTGAATCGGCGGAGATCCCTGAAGCTTTCTTT,CASSESAEIPEAFF
TRBV5-6,-,-,TRBJ2-1,TGTGCCAGCAGCCGGTACGGGGGGCCCTACAATGAGCAGTTCTTC,CASSRYGGPYNEQFF
TRBV7-3,-,-,TRBJ2-3,TGTGCCACTTCCTCCCTTGGGGGGAGCACAGATACGCAGTATTTT,CATSSLGGSTDTQYF
TRBV18,-,-,TRBJ2-7,TGTGCCAGCTCACCTTCCGTCTACGAGCAGTACTTC,CASSPSVYEQYF
TRBV7-2,once,-,TRBJ2-7,TGTGCCAGCAACGTAAACGGGCCCTCCTACGAGCAGTACTTC,CASNVNGPSYEQYF
TRBV5-4,-,TRBD2,TRBJ2-3,TGTGCCAGCAGCTTGGGTGGTAGCGGGGGTGATACGCAGTATTTT,CASSLGGSGGDTQYF
TRBV5-1,-,-,TRBJ2-3,TGCGCCAGCAGCTTGGTCCCAGACACAGATACGCAGTATTTT,CASSLVPDTDTQYF
TRBV7-2,-,-,TRBJ2-7,TGTGCCAGCAGCTTAGTAGGTAGGACCTACGAGCAGTACTTC,CASSLVGRTYEQYF
TRBV6-6,-,-,TRBJ1-2,TGTGCCAGCAGTTCCCGGGCCGCCACTAACTATGGCTACACCTTC,CASSSRAATNYGYTF
TRBV7-8,once,-,TRBJ2-7,TGTGCCAGCAGCTTTGCCGACAGTTCCTCCTACGAGCAGTACTTC,CASSFADSSSYEQYF
TRBV14,once,TRBD2,TRBJ2-7,TGTGCCAGCAGCCGCCGAGCGGGGCCAACCTACGAGCAGTACTTC,CASSRRAGPTYEQYF
TRBV12-5,-,TRBD1,TRBJ1-5,TGTGCTAGTGGTTTGTACTATGGGAGGGGACAGGGACACCAGCCCCAGCATTTT,CASGLYYGRGQGHQPQHF
TRBV25-1,-,-,TRBJ1-2,TGTGCCAGCAGTGAACAGGCATCGTACTATGGCTACACCTTC,CASSEQASYYGYTF
TRBV6-4,-,-,TRBJ1-2,TGTGCCAGCCGACCTAATGGCGGGGGAGACTATGGCTACACCTTC,CASRPNGGGDYGYTF
TRBV27,once,-,TRBJ1-2,TGTGCCAGCAGTTTACAGCAGGGTTATGGCTACACCTTC,CASSLQQGYGYTF